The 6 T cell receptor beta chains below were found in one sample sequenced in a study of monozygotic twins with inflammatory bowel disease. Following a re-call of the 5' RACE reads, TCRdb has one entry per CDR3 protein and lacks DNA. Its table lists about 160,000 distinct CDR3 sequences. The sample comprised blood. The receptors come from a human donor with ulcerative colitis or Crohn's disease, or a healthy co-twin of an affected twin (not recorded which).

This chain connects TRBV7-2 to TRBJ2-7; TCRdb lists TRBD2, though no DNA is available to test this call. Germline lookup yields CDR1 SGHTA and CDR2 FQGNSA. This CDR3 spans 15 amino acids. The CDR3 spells CASSLTSGEPYEQYF.

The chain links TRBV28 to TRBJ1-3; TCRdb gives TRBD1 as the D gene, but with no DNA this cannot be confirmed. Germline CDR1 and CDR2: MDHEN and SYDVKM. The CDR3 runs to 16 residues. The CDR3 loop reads CASSTHRAREGNTIYF. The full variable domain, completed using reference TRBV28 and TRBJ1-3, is DVKVTQSSRYLVKRTGEKVFLECVQDMDHENMFWYRQDPGLGLRLIYFSYDVKMKEKGDIPEGYSVSREKKERFSLILESASTNQTSMYLCASSTHRAREGNTIYFGEGSWLTVV.

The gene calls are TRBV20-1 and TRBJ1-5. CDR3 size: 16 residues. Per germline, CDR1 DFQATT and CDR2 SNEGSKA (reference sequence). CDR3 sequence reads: CSASIRLEIRNQPQHF.

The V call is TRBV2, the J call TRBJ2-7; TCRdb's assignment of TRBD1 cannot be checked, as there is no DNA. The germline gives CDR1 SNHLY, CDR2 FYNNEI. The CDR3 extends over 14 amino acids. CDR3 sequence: CASSEDWGQGEQYF.

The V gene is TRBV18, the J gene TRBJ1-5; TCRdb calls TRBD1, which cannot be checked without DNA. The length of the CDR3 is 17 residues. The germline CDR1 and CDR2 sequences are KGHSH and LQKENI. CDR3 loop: CASSPDRGLRSNQPQHF.

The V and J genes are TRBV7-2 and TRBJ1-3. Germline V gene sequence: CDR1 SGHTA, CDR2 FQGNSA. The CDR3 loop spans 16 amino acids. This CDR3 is CASSYTGIAAGNTIYF.